The TCR beta chain under discussion was sequenced for a study of CD8 T cells in ankylosing spondylitis. As the method for making TCR beta libraries, quantitative 5'-RACE with molecular barcodes was used. TCRdb independently ran MiXCR on the 5' RACE reads; one entry per CDR3 protein. The sample lists about 540,000 distinct CDR3 sequences, over 9.5% occurring once. Study outcomes and limitations: There was a TCR beta motif, made of several highly homologous variants, that appeared characteristic of ankylosing spondylitis blood.

With regard to this clonotype: The antigen is unknown.

The length of the CDR3 is 14 residues. The germline gives CDR1 DFQATT, CDR2 SNEGSKA (reference sequence). V lost 6 bases, J lost 3 bases, and 17 bases lay in between. The sample consisted of blood, either unsorted or a sorted T cell fraction (not recorded which). The chain links TRBV20-1 to TRBJ1-1; tentatively, D is TRBD1 (6 bases). This receptor was obtained from a male donor with ankylosing spondylitis. The CDR3 bases are TGCAGTGCCACACCGGCAGGGGCCGACACTGAAGCTTTCTTT. Translation gives CSATPAGADTEAFF.